This passage covers 32 T cell receptor beta chains from one sample sequenced in a study of graft-versus-host responses after intestinal transplantation (dated by TCRdb to the early 2020s). The library relied on the immunoSEQ multiplex PCR assay. The immuneACCESS repertoire file appears here via TCRdb, limited to in-frame rearrangements. These files lack a portion of the clones; in checked studies, under half of the deficit traces to unresolved V genes, and the cause of the others is not known. This sample holds 20,000 to 30,000 clones; 70% to 90% were observed only once. The biggest ten clones account for 0.96% of the sample. The input for sequencing was PBMCs, taken around 440 days after intestinal transplant. The receptors here all came from a human patient who received an intestinal transplant, so some T cells may come from the graft donor.

This sequence joins TRBV4-2 and TRBJ2-5; 13 bases are a match to TRBD2. Germline lookup yields CDR1 LGHNA and CDR2 YNFKEQ. This CDR3 has 20 residues. Germline trimming cut 0 bases from V and 7 bases from J; bases unmatched to any gene: 17. The CDR3 DNA sequence: TGTGCCAGCAGCCAAGAGGCGGGACTAGCGGGGAGATCCACCATAGGGACCCAGTACTTC. Its protein is CASSQEAGLAGRSTIGTQYF.

The gene calls are TRBV2 and TRBJ2-3; 9 bases map to TRBD2. Trimming took 5 bases from V and 1 from J; bases not matched to a gene: 4. Germline CDR1 SNHLY, CDR2 FYNNEI. The CDR3 extends over 15 amino acids. The CDR3 bases are TGTGCCAGCAGTCCCCGGACTAGCGGCACAGATACGCAGTATTTT. It codes for CASSPRTSGTDTQYF.

The V call is TRBV13, the J call TRBJ2-7, with 11 positions matching TRBD1. In germline, CDR1 is PRHDT, CDR2 FYEKMQ (reference sequence). The CDR3 contains 15 residues. Trimming at V came to 3 bases and at J to 3 bases, leaving 4 bases not matched to a gene. The CDR3 DNA reads as TGTGCCAGCAGCTTGGACAGGGGGCCCCTCTACGAGCAGTACTTC. This sequence encodes CASSLDRGPLYEQYF.

The V gene is TRBV30, the J gene TRBJ2-3; no clear D. This CDR3 has 12 amino acids. Germline-derived CDR1 and CDR2 are GTSNPN and SVGIG (reference sequence). With 4 bases removed from V and 1 base from J, the gap between germline ends came to 6 bases. In DNA form, the CDR3 reads TGTGCCTGGACCCCCGGCACAGATACGCAGTATTTT. Translating it yields CAWTPGTDTQYF.

This clone has just a few counts. This chain connects TRBV19 to TRBJ1-1; no clear D gene. Germline V gives CDR1 LNHDA, CDR2 SQIVND (reference sequence). The CDR3 covers 12 residues. The V and J ends lost 10 bases and 1 base respectively, with 10 bases between them. CDR3 region: CATRLGNTEAFF. Written as DNA, the CDR3 is TGTGCCACTCGACTGGGGAACACTGAAGCTTTCTTT.

This clone has a single count. V and J are TRBV7-9 and TRBJ2-2; perhaps TRBD2 as D (5 bases). CDR3 length: 14 amino acids. Germline CDR1 is SEHNR and CDR2 is FQNEAQ (reference sequence). Deletions cut 5 bases from V and 5 bases from J, with 12 bases between. The CDR3 DNA reads as TGTGCCAGCAGCAACACTAGATCAACCGGGGAGCTGTTTTTT. Translation gives CASSNTRSTGELFF.

J is TRBJ2-2 and V is TRBV5-4; 9 nucleotides align to TRBD2. This CDR3 has 18 amino acids. Germline assignment: CDR1 SGHNT and CDR2 YYREEE (reference sequence). Losses at the gene ends were 3 bases for V and 6 bases for J; bases not matched to a gene: 15. The CDR3, as DNA: TGTGCCAGCAGCTGGATGGGAAGAGCGGGAGGACGGCCCGGGGAGCTGTTTTTT. Its translation is CASSWMGRAGGRPGELFF.

The CDR3 region is CASSALVSSREQFF. For the CDR3, the DNA is TGTGCCAGCAGTGCACTAGTCAGTTCAAGAGAGCAGTTCTTC. V gene TRBV7-8 combines with J gene TRBJ2-1, with D perhaps matching TRBD2 (5 bases). This CDR3 is 14 amino acids long. Germline V lookup: CDR1 SGHVS, CDR2 FQNEAQ. The V and J ends lost 6 bases and 10 bases respectively, with 19 bases between them.

This clone occurred a few times. Here the CDR3 reads CASSLTQGGEKLFF. The CDR3 region has the DNA TGTGCCAGCAGTTTGACACAGGGAGGCGAAAAACTGTTTTTT. The chain couples TRBV28 to TRBJ1-4; perhaps TRBD1 as D (6 bases). The CDR3 totals 14 residues. Germline CDR1 and CDR2: MDHEN and SYDVKM. Trimming removed 3 bases from V and 8 bases from J, with 13 bases in between. Variable domain in full (rest from reference TRBV28 and TRBJ1-4): DVKVTQSSRYLVKRTGEKVFLECVQDMDHENMFWYRQDPGLGLRLIYFSYDVKMKEKGDIPEGYSVSREKKERFSLILESASTNQTSMYLCASSLTQGGEKLFFGSGTQLSVL.

The chain has TRBV7-8 and TRBJ2-7; a weak D match, TRBD1 (5 bases). CDR3 length: 15 amino acids. The V and J ends lost 1 base and 2 bases respectively, with 12 bases between them. CDR1 is SGHVS, CDR2 FQNEAQ, per germline. The chain's CDR3 is CASSLVWQGTYEQYF. The DNA for the CDR3 is TGTGCCAGCAGCTTAGTCTGGCAGGGTACCTACGAGCAGTACTTC.

The chain employs TRBV11-2 and TRBJ2-1, with D perhaps assigned TRBD1 or TRBD2 (5 bases each). CDR1 and CDR2 (germline): SGHAT, FQNNGV. This CDR3 has 16 residues. With 6 bases removed from V and 3 bases from J, the gap between germline ends came to 18 bases. CDR3 sequence reads: CASRTTGTPHYNEQFF. The CDR3 bases are TGTGCCAGCAGAACAACCGGGACCCCTCACTACAATGAGCAGTTCTTC.

The rearrangement links TRBV9 to TRBJ1-4; 7 bases match TRBD1. V was pared by 4 bases and J by 8 bases, with 14 bases of the junction left unmatched. From germline, CDR1 is SGDLS and CDR2 YYNGEE. The CDR3 loop spans 16 amino acids. CDR3 coding DNA: TGTGCCAGCAGCCCCCGTCCGACAGGGTTTAGGGAAAAACTGTTTTTT. It is translated as CASSPRPTGFREKLFF.

This clone came up a few times. CDR3 coding DNA: TGTGCCAGCAGGAGGAGCGGGAGGGTGAGGGAGACCCAGTACTTC. This gives the protein CASRRSGRVRETQYF. This chain connects TRBV6-5 to TRBJ2-5, with TRBD2 matching 10 bases. Germline V lookup: CDR1 MNHEY, CDR2 SVGAGI. CDR3 length: 15 residues. J gave up 5 bases and V 6 bases, and 9 bases lay outside the gene matches.

The chain carries TRBV2 and TRBJ2-7; 9 bases match TRBD2. CDR1 is SNHLY, CDR2 FYNNEI, per germline. V was pared by 10 bases and J by 3 bases, with 10 bases of the junction left unmatched. This CDR3 is 14 amino acids long. The CDR3: CATTLGTSNYEQYF. The CDR3 nucleotides are TGTGCCACAACCCTCGGGACTAGCAACTACGAGCAGTACTTC.

The V gene is TRBV25-1, the J gene TRBJ2-1; 7 nucleotides align to TRBD2. Germline trimming cut 2 bases from V and 16 bases from J; bases unmatched to any gene: 8. This CDR3 comprises 12 residues. Germline assignment: CDR1 MGHDK and CDR2 SYGVNS. CDR3 amino acids: CASSEPGLPRFF. The CDR3 DNA reads TGTGCCAGCAGTGAACCGGGACTACCCCGATTCTTC.

This chain uses TRBV6-1 with TRBJ2-5, with 9 bases matching TRBD1. The CDR3 spans 14 residues. The trim removed 4 bases at V and 1 base at J, leaving 1 base unmatched. The V gene's germline CDR1 is MNHNS and CDR2 SASEGT. The CDR3 nucleotides are TGTGCCAGCAGTGGGGACAGGGTCCAAGAGACCCAGTACTTC. It codes for CASSGDRVQETQYF.

This chain connects TRBV11-3 to TRBJ2-1; TRBD2 agrees at 9 bases. Germline V CDR1 and CDR2: SGHNT, YENEEA. The CDR3 is made up of 15 amino acids. The ends lost 6 bases at V and 6 bases at J; junction bases unmatched: 9. CDR3 coding DNA: TGTGCCAGCAGACCTGGACTAGCGAATTCCAATGAGCAGTTCTTC. Protein product: CASRPGLANSNEQFF.

V usage is TRBV5-6 and J usage is TRBJ2-1; D remains ambiguous. The CDR3 loop spans 12 amino acids. Germline loops: CDR1 SGHDT, CDR2 YYEEEE. The germline V and J ends were trimmed by 2 bases and 13 bases, with 13 bases remaining between them. The CDR3 spells CASSFALDPQFF. The CDR3, as DNA: TGTGCCAGCAGCTTCGCCCTAGATCCACAGTTCTTC.

The V call is TRBV27, the J call TRBJ1-2; TRBD1 aligns across 9 bases. Germline CDR1 reads MNHEY; CDR2 reads SMNVEV (reference sequence). This CDR3 has 15 amino acids. Trimming cost V 4 bases and J 8 bases; bases outside gene matches: 11. CDR3 sequence reads: CASSYRGTGRGGYTF. In DNA, the CDR3 is TGTGCCAGCAGTTACCGCGGGACAGGGAGGGGCGGCTACACCTTC.

This clone was observed a few times. V is TRBV6-5 and J is TRBJ2-7; D may be TRBD1 (6 bases). From germline, CDR1 is MNHEY and CDR2 SVGAGI. V dropped 5 bases and J dropped 5 bases, with 16 bases sitting between them. The CDR3 is 14 amino acids. The CDR3 here is CASSKRGQGNEQYF. The CDR3, as DNA: TGTGCCAGCAGTAAACGGGGACAAGGCAACGAGCAGTACTTC.

The gene calls are TRBV19 and TRBJ1-5; the match to TRBD1 covers 7 bases. V lost 1 base, J lost 7 bases, and 7 bases stayed unmatched. Germline CDR1 and CDR2: LNHDA and SQIVND (reference sequence). The CDR3 sequence is 15 residues long. CDR3 region: CASSIGGTVPQPQHF. The CDR3 nucleotides are TGTGCCAGTAGTATAGGAGGGACAGTTCCGCAGCCCCAGCATTTT.

The rearrangement joins TRBV6-4 to TRBJ1-2; D remains ambiguous. The CDR3 is made up of 13 amino acids. CDR1 MRHNA and CDR2 SNTAGT come from the germline V gene. The V end lost 2 bases, the J end lost 6 bases, and 10 bases lay between the germline ends. CDR3 in amino acids: CASSDTGKDGYTF. In DNA form, the CDR3 reads TGTGCCAGCAGTGACACGGGGAAAGATGGCTACACCTTC.

The sample holds a few counts of this clone. This rearrangement joins TRBV5-6 to TRBJ2-1, with D perhaps TRBD1 or TRBD2 (5 bases each). CDR3 length equals 16 residues. The germline gives CDR1 SGHDT, CDR2 YYEEEE. V lost 3 bases to trimming and J lost 8 bases, with 21 bases between them. CDR3 nucleotide sequence: TGTGCCAGCAGCTCCCTACCCCGGGGCCTAGGTCATGAGCAGTTCTTC. This gives the protein CASSSLPRGLGHEQFF.

J is TRBJ2-7 and V is TRBV21-1; the table assigns TRBD1, which was not confirmed against the DNA. TRBV21-1 is termed a pseudogene. The CDR3 runs 13 residues. CDR3 bases: TGTGCCAGCAGAAGACAGGGACCCCACGAGCAGTACTTC. Protein sequence: CASRRQGPHEQYF.

This rearrangement joins TRBV23-1 to TRBJ2-1, with 8 bases aligning to TRBD2. TRBV23-1 is an ORF, and what it does is uncertain. This CDR3 contains 17 residues. The trim removed 0 bases at V and 8 bases at J, leaving 12 bases unmatched. In DNA, the CDR3 is TGCGCCAGCAGTCAATCGGAGGGACTAGAGCGGGGCGATGAGCAGTTCTTC. It encodes CASSQSEGLERGDEQFF.

This clone was found once. An end of the junction does not agree with germline; a read error may underlie this. Different DNA sequences within this sample yield the same CDR3. The chain combines TRBV5-1 with TRBJ2-7; D not resolved. This CDR3 spans 13 amino acids. CDR1 and CDR2 from the germline V gene are SGHRS and YFSETQ. DNA for the CDR3: TGCGCCAGCAGCTTGTGGGATACCTACGAGCAGTATTTC. Translated: CASSLWDTYEQYF. The variable domain in full, completed from reference TRBV5-1 and TRBJ2-7, reads KAGVTQTPRYLIKTRGQQVTLSCSPISGHRSVSWYQQTPGQGLQFLFEYFSETQRNKGNFPGRFSGRQFSNSRSEMNVSTLELGDSALYLCASSLWDTYEQYFGPGTRLTVT.

The chain uses TRBV28 and TRBJ2-3, with 15 bases aligning to TRBD2. Germline V gene lookup returns CDR1 MDHEN and CDR2 SYDVKM. There are 18 residues in the CDR3. Trimming cost V 8 bases and J 4 bases; bases outside gene matches: 13. Written as DNA, the CDR3 is TGTGCCAGCGGGGCTCCGGGACTAGCGGGAGGTGATTCAGATACGCAGTATTTT. This sequence encodes CASGAPGLAGGDSDTQYF.

The chain links TRBV27 to TRBJ2-2, with TRBD2 as a possible D gene (5 bases). The CDR3 is made up of 14 amino acids. V gave up 7 bases and J gave up 1 base, with 10 bases separating them. From germline, CDR1 is MNHEY and CDR2 SMNVEV (reference sequence). Here the CDR3 reads CASNSGLNTGELFF. The CDR3 DNA is TGTGCCAGCAATTCGGGATTGAACACCGGGGAGCTGTTTTTT.

This clone was observed once. The V and J genes are TRBV2 and TRBJ2-3; TRBD2 agrees at 11 bases. CDR1 and CDR2 from the germline V gene are SNHLY and FYNNEI. The CDR3 is made up of 16 amino acids. V lost 4 bases, J lost 0 bases, and 3 bases stayed unmatched. CDR3 sequence: CASSVAGGPSTDTQYF. The CDR3, as DNA: TGTGCCAGCAGTGTAGCGGGAGGGCCGAGCACAGATACGCAGTATTTT.

This chain joins TRBV29-1 and TRBJ2-2; weak D call: TRBD2 (6 bases). Germline V gene data show CDR1 as SQVTM and CDR2 as ANQGSEA. The CDR3 has 15 residues. Trimming took off 5 bases at V and 2 bases at J, with 15 bases between the two ends. CDR3 sequence reads: CSVPLGGPNTGELFF. The CDR3 nucleotides read TGCAGCGTTCCCTTGGGAGGCCCCAACACCGGGGAGCTGTTTTTT.

The chain couples TRBV7-3 to TRBJ2-2, with a weak D call TRBD1 (5 bases). Trimming shortened V by 6 bases and J by 6 bases, and 11 bases separated the two germline ends. Germline CDR1 SGHTA, CDR2 FQGTGA. This CDR3 has 13 amino acids. CDR3 sequence reads: CASRIGAAGELFF. The CDR3 bases are TGTGCCAGCAGGATAGGGGCGGCCGGGGAGCTGTTTTTT.

The chain links TRBV28 to TRBJ1-2, with D possibly matching TRBD1 (5 bases). The CDR3 spans 13 residues. Germline lookup yields CDR1 MDHEN and CDR2 SYDVKM. Trimming stripped 5 bases from V and 8 bases from J, with 15 bases between. As DNA, the CDR3 is TGTGCCAGCAGTCTTAAGCAGGGAGAGGGCTACACCTTC. It encodes CASSLKQGEGYTF.